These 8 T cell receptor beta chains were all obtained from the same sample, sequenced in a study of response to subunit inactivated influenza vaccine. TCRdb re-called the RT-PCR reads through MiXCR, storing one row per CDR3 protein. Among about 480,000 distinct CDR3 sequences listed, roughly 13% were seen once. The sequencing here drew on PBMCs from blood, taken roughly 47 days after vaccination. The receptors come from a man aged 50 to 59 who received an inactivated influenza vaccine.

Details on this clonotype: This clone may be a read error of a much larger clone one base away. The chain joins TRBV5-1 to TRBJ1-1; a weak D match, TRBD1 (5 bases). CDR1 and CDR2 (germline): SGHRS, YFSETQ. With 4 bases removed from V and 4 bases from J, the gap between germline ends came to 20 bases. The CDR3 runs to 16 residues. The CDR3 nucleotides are TGCGCCAGCAGCAGGGGACGGTTGAAGGCGAGCACTGAAGCTTTCTTT. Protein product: CASSRGRLKASTEAFF.

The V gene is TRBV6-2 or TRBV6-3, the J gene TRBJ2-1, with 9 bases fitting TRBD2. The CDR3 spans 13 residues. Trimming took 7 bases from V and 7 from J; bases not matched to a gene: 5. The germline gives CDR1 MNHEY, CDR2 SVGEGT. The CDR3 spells CASTSSGRNEQFF. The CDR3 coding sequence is TGTGCCAGCACAAGTAGCGGGAGAAATGAGCAGTTCTTC.

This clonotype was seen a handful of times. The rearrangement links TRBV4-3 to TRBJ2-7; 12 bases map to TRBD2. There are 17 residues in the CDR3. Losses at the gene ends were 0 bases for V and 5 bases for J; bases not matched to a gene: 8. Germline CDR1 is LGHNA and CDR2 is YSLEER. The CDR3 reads CASSQDLAGGPDDEQYF. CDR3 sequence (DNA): TGCGCCAGCAGCCAAGACCTAGCGGGAGGGCCAGACGACGAGCAGTACTTC.

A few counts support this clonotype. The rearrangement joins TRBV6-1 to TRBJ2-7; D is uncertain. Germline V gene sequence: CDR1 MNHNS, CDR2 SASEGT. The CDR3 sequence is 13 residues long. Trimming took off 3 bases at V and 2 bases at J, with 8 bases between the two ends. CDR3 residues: CASSEDGTYEQYF. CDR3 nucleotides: TGTGCCAGCAGTGAGGACGGAACCTACGAGCAGTACTTC.

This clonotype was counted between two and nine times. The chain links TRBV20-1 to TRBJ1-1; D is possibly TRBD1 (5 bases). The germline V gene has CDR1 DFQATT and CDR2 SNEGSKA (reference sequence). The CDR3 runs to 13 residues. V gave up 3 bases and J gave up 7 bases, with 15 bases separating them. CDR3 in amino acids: CSASTTGKIEAFF. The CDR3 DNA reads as TGCAGTGCTAGTACTACAGGCAAAATTGAAGCTTTCTTT.

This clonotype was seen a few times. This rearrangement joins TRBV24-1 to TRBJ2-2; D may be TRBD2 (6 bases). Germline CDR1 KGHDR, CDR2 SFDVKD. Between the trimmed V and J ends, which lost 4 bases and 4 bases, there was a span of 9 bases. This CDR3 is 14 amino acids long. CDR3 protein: CATSELGGTGELFF. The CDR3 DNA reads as TGTGCCACCAGTGAGCTCGGGGGCACCGGGGAGCTGTTTTTT.

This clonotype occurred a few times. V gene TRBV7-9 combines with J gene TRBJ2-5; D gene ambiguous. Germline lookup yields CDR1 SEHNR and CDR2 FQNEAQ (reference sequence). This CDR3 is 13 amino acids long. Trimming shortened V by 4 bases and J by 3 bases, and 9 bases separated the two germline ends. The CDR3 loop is CASSSTEEETQYF. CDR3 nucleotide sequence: TGTGCCAGCAGCTCAACAGAGGAAGAGACCCAGTACTTC.

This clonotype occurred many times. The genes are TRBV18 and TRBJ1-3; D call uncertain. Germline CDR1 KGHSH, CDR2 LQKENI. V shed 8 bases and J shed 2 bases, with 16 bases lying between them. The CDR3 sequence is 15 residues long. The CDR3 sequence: CASTNTAAAGNTIYF. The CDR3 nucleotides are TGTGCCAGCACAAACACGGCAGCTGCTGGAAACACCATATATTTT.